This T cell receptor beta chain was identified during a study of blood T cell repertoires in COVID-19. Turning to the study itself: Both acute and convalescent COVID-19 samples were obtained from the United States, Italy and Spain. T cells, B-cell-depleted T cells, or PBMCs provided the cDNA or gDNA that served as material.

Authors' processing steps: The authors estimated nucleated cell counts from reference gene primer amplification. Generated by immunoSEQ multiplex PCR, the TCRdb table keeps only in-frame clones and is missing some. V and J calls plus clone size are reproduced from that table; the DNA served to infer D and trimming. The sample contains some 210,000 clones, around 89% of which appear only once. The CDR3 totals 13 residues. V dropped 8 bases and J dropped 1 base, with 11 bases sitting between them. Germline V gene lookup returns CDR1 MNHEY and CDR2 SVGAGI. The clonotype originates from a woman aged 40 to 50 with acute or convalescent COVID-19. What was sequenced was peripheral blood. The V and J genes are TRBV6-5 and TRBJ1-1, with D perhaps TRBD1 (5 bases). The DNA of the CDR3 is TGTGCCAGCGGTAGGACACCGAACACTGAAGCTTTCTTT. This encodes CASGRTPNTEAFF.